This T cell receptor (beta chain) was sequenced in a study of blood T cell repertoires in COVID-19 (dated by TCRdb to the early 2020s). In the study overall: Samples from collaborators originated in the United States, Italy and Spain and spanned both the acute and convalescent phases of COVID-19. Samples came from the ongoing ImmuneRACE study (first 160 participants) plus 1,254 subjects from 6 global collaborators. HLA class I and class II types, where available, came from metadata supplied by the sample provider rather than from assay-based typing. The repertoires were released in a freely available public database intended as a resource for research on the immune response to SARS-CoV-2. The prospective study material was composed of cDNA or gDNA derived from T cells, B-cell-depleted T cells, or PBMCs. The sample metadata nearly always contained a de-identified subject ID, COVID-19 status, age in years and sex. The dataset comprised deeply sampled blood TCRbeta repertoires from subjects exposed to, actively infected with, or recovered from COVID-19.

From a lookup of the germline V gene, CDR1 and CDR2 are MGHRA and YSYEKL. The junction shows trimming of 4 bases on V and 4 bases on J, and the gene matches do not reach 1 base of it. The CDR3 measures 13 amino acids from cysteine to phenylalanine. Left in the record is the CDR3 DNA by itself, 39 bases read in frame from the first base. TCRbeta CDR3 regions were amplified from genomic DNA using the immunoSEQ Assay, a bias-controlled multiplex PCR. The authors processed their data as follows. Nucleated cell counts per sample were estimated from amplification of reference gene primers within the assay. To quantify the absolute abundance of each unique TCRbeta CDR3 rearrangement, sequence reads were collapsed and filtered. For each sample, productive Simpson clonality was calculated as the square root of Simpson's diversity index across productive rearrangements. TCRdb re-hosts the immuneACCESS table, in-frame sequences only. Its copies lack some clones; in the studies checked, an unresolved V gene accounts for under half of them, and the cause for the rest is not known. That table furnishes V, J and clone size, whereas the DNA furnished D and trimming. The sample profile shows some 23,000 clones; roughly 80% of them were found once. The ten largest clones take up roughly 61% of the sample.

The collaborating institutions used their own protocols to collect whole blood in K2EDTA tubes. For TCRbeta analysis, collaborators shipped samples in one of three forms: frozen whole blood, isolated PBMCs, or DNA extracted from either of those sample types. The paper as a whole reports these results and caveats: The quantity of clinical and demographic metadata differed by source and by participant and was supplied without curation.

On this clone: The antigen this receptor binds is unknown. Base qualities are not at hand, and no much larger clone is one base apart.

The sample taken for sequencing was peripheral blood. The chain employs TRBV4-1 and TRBJ1-5, with TRBD1 identical over 7 junction bases. The receptor's source is a woman of 80 years or more with acute or convalescent COVID-19. This receptor carries the CDR3 CASSLGQNQPQHF. In nucleotides, the sequence is TGCGCCAGCAGCCTGGGACAGAATCAGCCCCAGCATTTT.